A selection of T cell receptor beta chains follows, all from one sample in a study of monozygotic twins with inflammatory bowel disease. After re-calling the 5' RACE reads, TCRdb lists one entry per CDR3 protein, DNA absent. This table holds some 150,000 distinct CDR3 sequences. The source material was blood. The receptors originated from a human donor with ulcerative colitis or Crohn's disease, or a healthy co-twin of an affected twin (not recorded which). The CDR3 runs from the conserved cysteine through the conserved F or W. The order of the fields is V gene, J gene, CDR3 protein.

V: TRBV20-1
J: TRBJ2-7
CDR3: CSLISSGDSYEQYF

V: TRBV5-1
J: TRBJ2-3
CDR3: CASSLVAPDTQYF

V: TRBV19
J: TRBJ2-1
CDR3: CASSGPSGRPYNEQFF

V: TRBV7-8
J: TRBJ1-2
CDR3: CASSLSMTTSYGYTF

V: TRBV12-3/TRBV12-4
J: TRBJ2-2
CDR3: CASSFAWASNTGELFF

V: TRBV7-9
J: TRBJ2-5
CDR3: CASSIARASGGETQYF

V: TRBV12-3/TRBV12-4
J: TRBJ2-1
CDR3: CASSPSSGNNEQFF

V: TRBV7-9
J: TRBJ2-7
CDR3: CASSLAFGGTTSYEQYF

V: TRBV20-1
J: TRBJ1-1
CDR3: CSAESGRGETEAFF

V: TRBV4-2
J: TRBJ2-3
CDR3: CASSQESTDTQYF